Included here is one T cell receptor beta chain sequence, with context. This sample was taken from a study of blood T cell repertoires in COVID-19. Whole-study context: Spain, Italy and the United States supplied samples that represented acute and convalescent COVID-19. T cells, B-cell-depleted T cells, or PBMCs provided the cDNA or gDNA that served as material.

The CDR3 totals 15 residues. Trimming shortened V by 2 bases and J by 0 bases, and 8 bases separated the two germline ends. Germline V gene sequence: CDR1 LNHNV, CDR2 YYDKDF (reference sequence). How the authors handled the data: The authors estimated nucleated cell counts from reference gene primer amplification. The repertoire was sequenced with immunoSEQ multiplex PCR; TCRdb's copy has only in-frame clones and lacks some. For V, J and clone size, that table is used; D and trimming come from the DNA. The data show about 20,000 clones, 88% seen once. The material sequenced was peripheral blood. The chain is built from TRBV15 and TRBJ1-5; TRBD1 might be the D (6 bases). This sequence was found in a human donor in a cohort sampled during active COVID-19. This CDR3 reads CATSRNRVSNQPQHF. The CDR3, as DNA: TGTGCCACCAGCAGAAACAGGGTTAGCAATCAGCCCCAGCATTTT.